The sequence of this T cell receptor beta chain was determined in a study of blood T cell repertoires in COVID-19. In the study overall: Samples came from the United States, Italy and Spain, spanning acute and convalescent COVID-19. Sample material is recorded as cDNA or gDNA derived from T cells, B-cell-depleted T cells, or PBMCs.

Study processing details: Nucleated cell counts were estimated from reference gene primer amplification. TCRdb's copy holds only in-frame clones and misses some; the assay was immunoSEQ multiplex PCR. That table supplies the V and J calls and clone size; D and trimming were determined from the DNA. The sample includes fewer than 250,000 clones, just over 85% of them seen just once. Categorization into cohorts depended on clinical history that participants reported. Sequencing was performed on PBMCs or T cells enriched from blood (not recorded which). The TCR originated in a woman between 45 and 65 years old with acute COVID-19.

The CDR3 sequence: CASSPPSGTSGRHEQFF. For the CDR3, the DNA is TGTGCCAGCAGCCCACCTTCCGGGACTAGCGGGAGGCATGAGCAGTTCTTC. This chain joins TRBV7-8 and TRBJ2-1; 15 bases agree with TRBD2. The CDR3 spans 17 residues. From germline, CDR1 is SGHVS and CDR2 FQNEAQ. Trimming removed 5 bases from V and 8 bases from J; junction bases left unmatched: 10.